This entry describes one T cell receptor beta chain. Its antigen remains undetermined. No qualities accompany the bases; no much larger clone lies one base away. The roughly 39 donors, aged about 6 to 90 years, were systemically healthy Caucasian individuals from Russia. About 9.6 milliliters of peripheral blood were collected from each donor into EDTA-treated Vacutainer tubes. Ficoll-Paque density-gradient centrifugation was used to isolate PBMCs, with at least 6.5 million obtained per sample. Trizol reagent was used to extract total RNA from the PBMCs, yielding at least 5 micrograms per sample. For every donor, flow cytometry on a PBMC aliquot measured the percentage of naive CD45RAhigh/CD27high T cells. This record comes from a study of blood T cells in healthy people across ages (dated by TCRdb to 2015 to 2017). As for the study more broadly: Template switching captured roughly one uniquely barcoded TCR beta cDNA molecule per two T cells in model experiments. Using deep sequencing normalized with unique cDNA molecular identifiers, the study measured how TCR beta repertoire diversity changes with age. Donors were grouped into four age groups: young (average approximately 16 years), middle-aged (under 40), aged (62) and long-lived (around 82). Donors of different ages were randomly distributed across sequencing lanes to avoid experimental bias. Using the same blood draw, the study looked at two additional independent replicas of 1 million unique cDNA reads for two donors, one aged 18 to 30 and the other aged 80 or older. Broad study findings and their caveats: Observed TCR beta diversity per million T cells fell roughly linearly with age, and a significant reduction was already apparent by age around 40. Compared with the aged group, more naive CD4+ T cells, fewer expanded clones and increased TCR diversity were shown by the long-lived group, suggesting age selection. Since profiling was done on bulk unsorted PBMCs, naive and antigen-experienced compartments could not be conclusively compared. Donor CMV infection status was unknown, potentially confounding age-related changes in expanded clonotypes. The percentage of naive T cells measured by flow cytometry correlated strongly with observed TCR beta diversity. Total diversity estimates from one million sequenced T cells were considered lower bounds and underestimates.

Library preparation used 5' RACE. The run used an Illumina HiSeq 2500. A second PCR of about 6 to 11 cycles was performed with a sample-barcoded 5' primer and a J-beta primer mix. A template-switch 5' adaptor carrying 12 random nucleotides introduced a unique molecular identifier onto each TCR beta cDNA molecule. Each sample yielded at least 3 million CDR3-containing paired-end reads. The Mint cDNA synthesis kit, primed by a TRBC-specific oligonucleotide, was used to synthesize first-strand cDNA from all RNA. After uracil-DNA glycosylase treatment, a first 18-cycle PCR used universal primers M1SS and BC2_uni_R on all cDNA. In the source study's methods: For normalization, 1 million high-quality reads were randomly selected from each sample, with every read carrying a distinct molecular identifier. Instead of being binned into consensus sequences, reads that shared molecular identifiers were thrown out. MiTCR, with a Q25 quality threshold and the strictest error-elimination algorithm, was used for CDR3 identification, clonotype clustering and error correction. A nonparametric unseen species model using Euler transformation provided a lower-bound estimate of total TCR beta diversity. Using fastp trimming at Q25 and MiXCR clonotype assembly, TCRdb reanalyzed the public sequencing data and kept in-frame beta chains. Each entry is one CDR3 protein sequence, shown with its most common DNA and genes. TCRdb, rather than the study authors, made the V and J calls. The sample table shows around 710,000 distinct CDR3 sequences, and 43% are seen once. The top ten hold about 20% of the sample.

Sequenced sample: blood. This TCR was sampled from a woman aged 55-69 years in good health.

The CDR3: CASREQENTEAFF. The DNA reads as follows: TGTGCCAGCAGAGAGCAGGAGAACACTGAAGCTTTCTTT. The chain joins TRBV12-3 or TRBV12-4 to TRBJ1-1; the D gene is not confidently resolved. The CDR3 covers 13 residues, taking in both the cysteine and the phenylalanine. The only DNA kept is the CDR3, 39 bases in frame from the first base. V and J lose 6 bases and 1 base, and a span of 9 bases separates them.